This TCR beta chain derives from a study of spatial heterogeneity in lung cancer (dated by TCRdb to the late 2010s). At the level of the whole study: More beta-chain than alpha-chain transcripts were consistently detected, likely reflecting higher beta-chain transcript abundance. In the raw uncorrected reads, each unique combination of TCR and UMI appeared more than ten times on average. The study quantitatively compared TCR alpha and beta repertoires across multiple tumor regions, matched nontumor lung and blood in non-small cell lung cancer. The study linked features of the TCR repertoire to counts of nonsynonymous mutations, which were determined by whole-exome sequencing of tumor tissue. Both alpha and beta chains were TCR-sequenced in approximately 220 tumor regions, around 65 matched nontumor lung samples and around 50 PBMC samples obtained at surgery. Study-level results and caveats: Ubiquitous expanded tumor TCRs were found in blood more often at tumor resection than at routine follow-up. Additional single-cell paired TCR alpha and beta sequencing was considered necessary to confirm, at a functional level, the hypothesis that regional TCRs recognize regional mutations.

This clonotype appeared many times. Its recognized antigen is unknown. Base qualities were left out, and no much larger clone turns up one base away. In light of the paper, this sample's time point label describes: sample taken at primary tumor resection. TCR sequencing used whole RNA extracted from tumor and nontumor lung tissue, or from cryopreserved PBMC samples, without cell sorting. Donors were some 78 patients with early-stage, untreated non-small cell lung cancer from the lung TRACERx cohort. A patient was chosen for TCR sequencing only when enough RNA was available from at least two tumor regions. CDR1 MGHRA and CDR2 YSYEKL are derived from the germline V gene. Taken from cysteine to phenylalanine, the CDR3 has 16 residues. Only the CDR3 part of the read is kept: 48 bases, read in frame from the first base. The germline ends are 14 bases apart after V is trimmed by 0 bases and J by 2 bases.

The library relied on 5' RACE. The instrument given in TCRdb is NextSeq 500. To allow correction of PCR and sequencing errors, the TCR library protocol tagged every TCR cDNA molecule with a unique molecular identifier. Per the authors' processing: Decombinator tools were used for TCR identification, UMI-based error correction and CDR3 extraction. Expanded TCRs were defined as those above a frequency of 2 per 1,000, corresponding to the top 1% of the tumor frequency distribution. Each repertoire was subsampled 100 times to 5,000 TCRs, after which Renyi diversity was computed with the R vegan package. CDR3 similarity networks were built from amino acid triplet string-kernel similarity, connecting CDR3s with pairwise similarity above 0.82. TCRdb reprocessing: public reads trimmed at Q25 with fastp, clones called with MiXCR, in-frame beta chains kept. Rows are unified per CDR3 protein, each entry keeping the most common DNA and genes. The V and J calls and clone size are TCRdb's, not the authors'. The sample table shows 35,000 to 55,000 distinct CDR3 sequences, and about 13% are seen once. The biggest ten clones account for 55% to 70% of the sample.

The sequence derives from a male donor with early-stage non-small cell lung cancer. This sample comprised PBMCs, obtained at surgery. The chain is encoded by TRBV4-1 joined to TRBJ2-7; a tentative D call is TRBD2 (7 bases match). The DNA sequence is as follows: TGCGCCAGCAGCCAAGATTTCGGGGGGCCGGCCTACGAGCAGTACTTC. Its product reads: CASSQDFGGPAYEQYF.